These 13 T cell receptor beta chains share one sample of origin, sequenced in a study of T-cell memory formation after mild COVID-19. TCRdb used MiXCR to reprocess the 5' RACE reads, holding one entry per CDR3 protein. The table lists around 310,000 distinct CDR3 sequences, more than 13% of them singletons. The sequenced material came from PBMCs or a T cell subset sorted from them (not recorded which). Every receptor here comes from a young man who had mild COVID-19 (a few samples of this study predate the infection). Cell type and time point are not known.

This clonotype has just a few counts. The rearrangement joins TRBV7-8 to TRBJ2-7; D is perhaps TRBD1 (5 bases). The V gene lost 5 bases and the J gene lost 4 bases, with 21 bases spanning the gap. CDR1 and CDR2 from the germline V gene are SGHVS and FQNEAQ. The CDR3 extends over 16 amino acids. The CDR3 loop is CASSPTQAMLRYEQYF. The CDR3 DNA reads TGTGCCAGCAGCCCCACACAGGCGATGTTGAGGTACGAGCAGTACTTC.

The chain combines TRBV12-3 or TRBV12-4 with TRBJ1-2; D uncertain. The length of the CDR3 is 14 residues. V gave up 7 bases and J gave up 6 bases, with 18 bases separating them. CDR3 amino acids: CASTLEDVFDGYTF. For the CDR3, the DNA is TGTGCCAGCACCCTTGAAGACGTTTTCGATGGCTACACCTTC.

A few counts support this clonotype. J is TRBJ2-7 and V is TRBV4-1, with 7 bases identical to TRBD2. The germline gives CDR1 MGHRA, CDR2 YSYEKL. The CDR3 is 16 amino acids. V was pared by 1 base and J by 4 bases, with 10 bases of the junction left unmatched. DNA of the CDR3: TGCGCCAGCAGCCAAGCTTTACTAGCGACATTATACGAGCAGTACTTC. Its protein is CASSQALLATLYEQYF.

This clonotype has more than one count but fewer than ten. The genes are TRBV5-4 and TRBJ2-1; 8 bases agree with TRBD1. Per germline, CDR1 SGHNT and CDR2 YYREEE (reference sequence). The CDR3 sequence is 14 residues long. V lost 7 bases and J lost 9; bases outside the gene matches: 12. For the CDR3, the DNA is TGTGCCAGCTCAGGGGGCAGGTCCGGTGGTGAGCAGTTCTTC. It yields the protein CASSGGRSGGEQFF.

This clonotype was observed a handful of times. This chain connects TRBV20-1 to TRBJ2-7, with TRBD2 matching over 10 bases. Germline loops: CDR1 DFQATT, CDR2 SNEGSKA (reference sequence). J gave up 3 bases and V 5 bases, and 7 bases lay outside the gene matches. This CDR3 has 14 amino acids. This CDR3 reads CSAQRTSGNYEQYV. CDR3 bases: TGCAGTGCTCAGAGGACTAGCGGAAACTACGAGCAGTACGTC.

This rearrangement joins TRBV7-2 to TRBJ2-7, with D possibly being TRBD1 (6 bases). V was shortened by 5 bases and J by 3 bases, with 14 bases between the two germline ends. Germline V gives CDR1 SGHTA, CDR2 FQGNSA. This CDR3 is built from 14 residues. CDR3 region: CASSPWDTHYEQYF. Written as DNA, the CDR3 is TGTGCCAGCAGCCCTTGGGACACACACTACGAGCAGTACTTC.

The chain recombines TRBV12-3 or TRBV12-4 with TRBJ2-1, with 11 positions matching TRBD2. The CDR3 extends over 15 amino acids. The trim removed 3 bases at V and 9 bases at J, leaving 7 bases unmatched. The CDR3 loop is CASSLNLAGGIEQFF. CDR3 DNA sequence: TGTGCCAGCAGTTTGAACTTAGCGGGGGGGATTGAGCAGTTCTTC.

The table lists this clonotype with a few counts. The chain couples TRBV15 to TRBJ2-1; D might be TRBD1 (6 bases). The CDR3 is 14 amino acids. V shed 5 bases and J shed 10 bases, with 18 bases lying between them. The germline V gene has CDR1 LNHNV and CDR2 YYDKDF (reference sequence). The DNA for the CDR3 is TGTGCCACCAGCGGGGGCCGGTTAGGGTTCGAGCAGTTCTTC. The encoded protein is CATSGGRLGFEQFF.

Ten or more counts support this clonotype. The J gene is TRBJ1-2, the V gene TRBV5-1, with D maybe TRBD1 (6 bases). The germline V gene encodes CDR1 SGHRS and CDR2 YFSETQ. The CDR3 has 15 amino acids. V was clipped by 4 bases and J by 0 bases, with 13 bases between them. CDR3: CASSPTGSANYGYTF. The CDR3, as DNA: TGCGCCAGCAGCCCGACAGGTTCAGCTAACTATGGCTACACCTTC.

V usage is TRBV6-2 or TRBV6-3 and J usage is TRBJ2-7; D is ambiguous. Germline CDR1 is MNHEY and CDR2 is SVGEGT. With 6 bases removed from V and 5 bases from J, the gap between germline ends came to 11 bases. The CDR3 is made up of 12 amino acids. The CDR3 loop reads CASSTRTDEQYF. Here the CDR3 DNA reads TGTGCCAGCAGCACCCGAACGGACGAGCAGTACTTC.

The V gene is TRBV20-1, the J gene TRBJ2-3; 9 bases line up with TRBD2. V was pared by 2 bases and J by 1 base, with 1 base of the junction left unmatched. Germline-derived CDR1 and CDR2 are DFQATT and SNEGSKA (reference sequence). The CDR3 consists of 14 residues. The CDR3 sequence is CSARLAGRTDTQYF. In nucleotides, the CDR3 is TGCAGTGCTAGACTAGCGGGGCGCACAGATACGCAGTATTTT.

This clonotype was counted once. V usage is TRBV7-9 and J usage is TRBJ1-1; maybe TRBD1 (5 bases). CDR3 size: 14 residues. V lost 5 bases and J 4 bases, leaving 14 bases between the germline ends. The germline gives CDR1 SEHNR, CDR2 FQNEAQ (reference sequence). The CDR3 here is CASSPWGGGTEAFF. DNA for the CDR3: TGTGCCAGCAGCCCGTGGGGCGGGGGCACTGAAGCTTTCTTT. The full variable domain, with the rest looked up from reference TRBV7-9 and TRBJ1-1, is DTGVSQNPRHKITKRGQNVTFRCDPISEHNRLYWYRQTLGQGPEFLTYFQNEAQLEKSRLLSDRFSAERPKGSFSTLEIQRTEQGDSAMYLCASSPWGGGTEAFFGQGTRLTVV.

This rearrangement joins TRBV11-2 to TRBJ1-4; possibly TRBD1 for D (6 bases). CDR3 length: 14 amino acids. Per germline, CDR1 SGHAT and CDR2 FQNNGV. V shed 7 bases and J shed 4 bases, with 13 bases lying between them. The DNA for the CDR3 is TGTGCCAGCAAGGTGCCAGGGGATAATGAAAAACTGTTTTTT. Translation gives CASKVPGDNEKLFF.